This passage covers 18 T cell receptor beta chains from one sample sequenced in a study of CD8 T cells in Susac syndrome. The RNA input was about 0.45 to 1 ug, and it was reverse transcribed with random hexamers. TCRdb reprocessed the immunoSEQ multiplex PCR reads with MiXCR, giving one entry per CDR3 protein. The table records more than 250,000 distinct CDR3 sequences, just over 90% of them present only once. Sample: CD4+ T cells from PBMCs. Source of these receptors: a human donor with multiple sclerosis.

The chain uses TRBV5-6 and TRBJ2-6, with D perhaps TRBD1 or TRBD2 (5 bases each). V was pared by 9 bases and J by 2 bases, with 9 bases between. Germline V gives CDR1 SGHDT, CDR2 YYEEEE. This CDR3 has 13 amino acids. CDR3 sequence reads: CATGAAGANVLTF. CDR3 bases: TGTGCCACCGGGGCAGCTGGGGCCAACGTCCTGACTTTC.

The rearrangement joins TRBV9 to TRBJ2-2, with 7 bases fitting TRBD2. V was clipped by 2 bases and J by 0 bases; unmatched bases: 7. Germline V CDR1 and CDR2: SGDLS, YYNGEE. CDR3 length: 17 amino acids. The CDR3 sequence is CASSVQAGQTNTGELFF. The CDR3 region has the DNA TGTGCCAGCAGCGTCCAAGCGGGGCAGACGAACACCGGGGAGCTGTTTTTT. The full variable domain, rest sourced from reference TRBV9 and TRBJ2-2, is DSGVTQTPKHLITATGQRVTLRCSPRSGDLSVYWYQQSLDQGLQFLIQYYNGEERAKGNILERFSAQQFPDLHSELNLSSLELGDSALYFCASSVQAGQTNTGELFFGEGSRLTVL.

The J gene is TRBJ1-1, the V gene TRBV19; D might be TRBD1 (5 bases). Trimming cost V 2 bases and J 4 bases, with 11 bases left between them. The germline V gene encodes CDR1 LNHDA and CDR2 SQIVND (reference sequence). The CDR3 consists of 14 residues. Here the CDR3 reads CASSIQGRVTEAFF. CDR3 nucleotide sequence: TGTGCCAGTAGTATACAGGGTCGGGTCACTGAAGCTTTCTTT. Combining the CDR3 with reference TRBV19 and TRBJ1-1 gives the whole variable domain DGGITQSPKYLFRKEGQNVTLSCEQNLNHDAMYWYRQDPGQGLRLIYYSQIVNDFQKGDIAEGYSVSREKKESFPLTVTSAQKNPTAFYLCASSIQGRVTEAFFGQGTRLTVV.

The gene calls are TRBV6-2 or TRBV6-3 and TRBJ2-6; no firm D call. CDR1 MNHEY and CDR2 SVGEGT come from the germline V gene. The CDR3 covers 16 residues. V lost 6 bases, J lost 0 bases, and 12 bases lay in between. In DNA form, the CDR3 reads TGTGCCAGCAGAAGGACGCCTAGCTCTGGGGCCAACGTCCTGACTTTC. Translating it yields CASRRTPSSGANVLTF.

The gene calls are TRBV11-2 and TRBJ2-1; perhaps TRBD1 as D (6 bases). V was trimmed by 4 bases and J by 0 bases, leaving 13 bases between them. Germline V gene sequence: CDR1 SGHAT, CDR2 FQNNGV. The CDR3 is 16 residues long. The CDR3 nucleotides read TGTGCCAGCAGCTCACGGACAGCTAGCTCCTACAATGAGCAGTTCTTC. Translating gives CASSSRTASSYNEQFF.

J is TRBJ1-1 and V is TRBV18, with D unclear. The CDR3 totals 13 residues. Germline V CDR1 and CDR2: KGHSH, LQKENI. With 8 bases removed from V and 0 bases from J, the gap between germline ends came to 10 bases. The CDR3 here is CASHREMNTEAFF. DNA for the CDR3: TGTGCCAGCCATAGAGAGATGAACACTGAAGCTTTCTTT.

The chain has TRBV12-3 or TRBV12-4 and TRBJ1-3; D is unresolved. CDR3 length: 15 residues. V was pared by 5 bases and J by 1 base, with 12 bases between. CDR3 in DNA: TGTGCCAGCAGTACCACGGCGGAGTCTGGAAACACCATATATTTT. The encoded protein is CASSTTAESGNTIYF.

V is TRBV12-3 or TRBV12-4 and J is TRBJ2-5, with 8 nucleotides matching TRBD2. V lost 1 base and J lost 0; bases outside the gene matches: 4. The CDR3 is made up of 16 amino acids. The DNA of the CDR3 is TGTGCCAGCAGTTTAGACCAGCGGGGGAACCAAGAGACCCAGTACTTC. Protein: CASSLDQRGNQETQYF.

V gene TRBV20-1 combines with J gene TRBJ2-1, with D perhaps matching TRBD2 (7 bases). V was pared by 3 bases and J by 0 bases, with 15 bases between. The CDR3 runs 16 residues. In germline, CDR1 is DFQATT, CDR2 SNEGSKA (reference sequence). CDR3 nucleotides: TGCAGTGCTAGCCCAGGGGAGGGGAGCTCCTACAATGAGCAGTTCTTC. Residues: CSASPGEGSSYNEQFF.

The chain links TRBV29-1 to TRBJ1-2; 7 bases are a match to TRBD1. The CDR3 totals 12 residues. Per the germline V gene, CDR1 is SQVTM and CDR2 is ANQGSEA. Trimming cost V 6 bases and J 7 bases; bases outside gene matches: 8. The CDR3 DNA reads as TGCAGCGTCGATACAGGGGAGGGTGGCTACACCTTC. This translates into CSVDTGEGGYTF.

CDR3 sequence (DNA): TGTGCCAGCAGCGTGACCCCGGGACTAGCGGGAGGGGGTGAGCAGTTCTTC. Residues: CASSVTPGLAGGGEQFF. This rearrangement joins TRBV9 to TRBJ2-1; 16 bases are shared with TRBD2. The CDR3 runs 17 residues. CDR1 and CDR2 from the germline V gene are SGDLS and YYNGEE. The J segment lost 9 bases and the V segment lost 2 bases, leaving 8 bases of the junction unmatched. The variable domain in full, completed from reference TRBV9 and TRBJ2-1, reads DSGVTQTPKHLITATGQRVTLRCSPRSGDLSVYWYQQSLDQGLQFLIQYYNGEERAKGNILERFSAQQFPDLHSELNLSSLELGDSALYFCASSVTPGLAGGGEQFFGPGTRLTVL.

The rearrangement uses TRBV7-9 and TRBJ1-5; D possibly corresponds to TRBD1 (5 bases). Germline loops: CDR1 SEHNR, CDR2 FQNEAQ (reference sequence). The CDR3 totals 16 residues. Trimming took off 3 bases at V and 1 base at J, with 13 bases between the two ends. In DNA form, the CDR3 reads TGTGCCAGCAGCTTCTCAGGGACGACCAGCAATCAGCCCCAGCATTTT. Translating it yields CASSFSGTTSNQPQHF.

The V gene is TRBV20-1, the J gene TRBJ2-3; 8 positions match TRBD2. This CDR3 is 14 amino acids long. The trim removed 8 bases at V and 3 bases at J, leaving 10 bases unmatched. CDR1 and CDR2 (germline): DFQATT, SNEGSKA (reference sequence). In DNA form, the CDR3 reads TGCAGTTCTCTAGCCAGCGGGAGAACAGATACGCAGTATTTT. Protein product: CSSLASGRTDTQYF.

The gene calls are TRBV25-1 and TRBJ1-6; TRBD1 might be the D (6 bases). The germline gives CDR1 MGHDK, CDR2 SYGVNS. The CDR3 has 14 amino acids. DNA of the CDR3: TGTGCGGAGGGGGAGGGGGACCTCAATTCACCCCTCCACTTT. This sequence encodes CAEGEGDLNSPLHF.

The V and J genes are TRBV5-8 and TRBJ1-1; 7 nucleotides align to TRBD1. Per germline, CDR1 SGHTS and CDR2 YDEGEE. The CDR3 consists of 17 residues. The V segment lost 0 bases and the J segment 0 bases; nucleotides outside the gene matches: 8. The DNA of the CDR3 is TGTGCCAGCAGCTTGGCAGCAGGGGGTAATATGAACACTGAAGCTTTCTTT. This gives the protein CASSLAAGGNMNTEAFF.

The chain links TRBV4-1 to TRBJ1-1; 7 bases are shared with TRBD1. With 1 base clipped from V and 3 bases from J, the junction kept 11 bases outside the gene matches. The CDR3 runs 17 residues. CDR1 is MGHRA, CDR2 YSYEKL, per germline. The CDR3 region has the DNA TGCGCCAGCAGCCAAGTAGGGGGCGCAAGATCGGACACTGAAGCTTTCTTT. It specifies CASSQVGGARSDTEAFF.

The chain combines TRBV29-1 with TRBJ2-1; 11 positions agree with TRBD1. Unmatched junction bases numbered 4, after V lost 7 bases and J lost 5 bases. The V gene's germline CDR1 is SQVTM and CDR2 ANQGSEA. The CDR3 is made up of 13 amino acids. The CDR3 region is CSAGTGGDNEQFF. Written as DNA, the CDR3 is TGCAGCGCCGGGACAGGGGGAGACAATGAGCAGTTCTTC.

The chain employs TRBV3-1 and TRBJ1-5, with D unresolved. CDR1 is LGHDT, CDR2 YNNKEL, per germline (reference sequence). The CDR3 covers 15 residues. Trimming took 0 bases from V and 9 from J, leaving 15 bases between them. CDR3: CASSQDADLRGPQHF. CDR3 sequence (DNA): TGTGCCAGCAGCCAAGACGCAGACCTAAGAGGGCCCCAGCATTTT.